This passage covers 9 T cell receptor beta chains from one sample sequenced in a study of breast tumors, draining lymph nodes, adjacent tissues. The lymph nodes were axillary draining lymph nodes from breast cancer patients. In TCRdb, the multiplex PCR reads were re-called with MiXCR into one record per CDR3 protein. The data show about 200,000 distinct CDR3 sequences, about 32% seen once. Sequencing was done on a sample of axillary lymph node tissue. The receptors derive from a female donor with breast cancer. Some clones in this sample may be carry-over from other donors' samples.

The rearrangement links TRBV7-9 to TRBJ1-5; 8 nucleotides match TRBD1. Germline CDR1 is SEHNR and CDR2 is FQNEAQ (reference sequence). The J segment lost 1 base and the V segment lost 5 bases, leaving 10 bases of the junction unmatched. The CDR3 spans 17 residues. The DNA of the CDR3 is TGTGCCAGCAGCCCCGCCCGGACAGGGACGAGCAATCAGCCCCAGCATTTT. This translates into CASSPARTGTSNQPQHF.

This clonotype was detected ten times or more. The chain carries TRBV10-3 and TRBJ1-6; D call uncertain. Trimming shortened V by 2 bases and J by 8 bases, and 7 bases separated the two germline ends. The CDR3 runs to 13 residues. Germline CDR1 ENHRY, CDR2 SYGVKD. CDR3 region: CAISEVKHSPLHF. In nucleotides, the CDR3 is TGTGCCATCAGTGAGGTGAAGCATTCACCCCTCCACTTT.

Regarding this clonotype: A much more abundant neighbour one base away suggests this may be a read error. The chain is built from TRBV27 and TRBJ2-7; TRBD2 is a possible D gene (5 bases). Between the trimmed V and J ends, which lost 6 bases and 3 bases, there was a span of 12 bases. Germline values: CDR1 MNHEY, CDR2 SMNVEV (reference sequence). The length of the CDR3 is 13 residues. The CDR3 protein is CASRRTGGYEQYF. CDR3 DNA: TGTGCCAGCAGGAGGACTGGCGGCTACGAGCAGTACTTC.

This CDR3 reads CASGGGATAPSGTQYF. The CDR3 DNA is TGTGCCAGCGGGGGCGGGGCGACCGCGCCCTCAGGGACCCAGTACTTC. This chain connects TRBV6-5 to TRBJ2-5; D tentatively reads TRBD1 or TRBD2 (6 bases each). V was shortened by 8 bases and J by 7 bases, with 26 bases between the two germline ends. CDR3 length: 16 amino acids. Germline V gives CDR1 MNHEY, CDR2 SVGAGI.

Remarks on this clonotype: A much larger clone is a single base away; this may be a read error. The V gene is TRBV4-2, the J gene TRBJ1-5, with a weak D call TRBD1 (6 bases). This CDR3 has 15 amino acids. Trimming left V 8 bases short and J 5 bases short, with 19 bases between. The germline gives CDR1 LGHNA, CDR2 YNFKEQ. CDR3 sequence (DNA): TGTGCCAGCGGCCCAGGAGGGGGGAGCTATCAGCCCCAGCATTTT. Translating it yields CASGPGGGSYQPQHF.

This clonotype has at least ten counts. V is TRBV25-1 and J is TRBJ2-7; possible D gene TRBD2, 6 bases. Per germline, CDR1 MGHDK and CDR2 SYGVNS. Trimming left V 5 bases short and J 7 bases short, with 18 bases between. This CDR3 spans 14 amino acids. Written as DNA, the CDR3 is TGTGCCAGCAGTCCCCGGGGACTCGCAGGGGAGCAGTACTTC. It yields the protein CASSPRGLAGEQYF.

This clonotype has only one observation. The chain recombines TRBV4-3 with TRBJ2-7; 12 bases fit TRBD2. J gave up 7 bases and V 4 bases, and 8 bases lay outside the gene matches. Germline-derived CDR1 and CDR2 are LGHNA and YSLEER. The CDR3 totals 15 residues. This CDR3 is CASSPGLAGYNEQYF. The CDR3 bases are TGCGCCAGCAGCCCCGGACTAGCGGGGTACAATGAGCAGTACTTC.

This clonotype was observed a single time. V usage is TRBV19 and J usage is TRBJ1-5; the D gene is possibly TRBD1 (6 bases). CDR1 is LNHDA, CDR2 SQIVND, per germline (reference sequence). V lost 1 base and J 1 base, leaving 14 bases between the germline ends. The CDR3 consists of 17 residues. CDR3 nucleotide sequence: TGTGCCAGTAGTATAGCTGGGACAAAGAGAAGCAATCAGCCCCAGCATTTT. Amino acid sequence: CASSIAGTKRSNQPQHF. Using reference TRBV19 and TRBJ1-5 for the parts outside the CDR3, the full variable domain is DGGITQSPKYLFRKEGQNVTLSCEQNLNHDAMYWYRQDPGQGLRLIYYSQIVNDFQKGDIAEGYSVSREKKESFPLTVTSAQKNPTAFYLCASSIAGTKRSNQPQHFGDGTRLSIL.

The genes are TRBV7-3 and TRBJ2-5; 9 bases align to TRBD2. With V trimmed by 5 bases and J by 5 bases, 9 bases remained unmatched. This CDR3 has 15 amino acids. Germline V lookup: CDR1 SGHTA, CDR2 FQGTGA. The CDR3 DNA follows: TGTGCCAGCAGCCTCGGACTAGCGCGGGGGGAGACCCAGTACTTC. It specifies CASSLGLARGETQYF.